Below, 11 T cell receptor beta chains from the same sample are listed, as sequenced in a study of human T cells and chemical hapten exposure. TCRdb recomputed calls from the RACE reads with MiXCR, one row per CDR3 protein. Among roughly 380,000 distinct CDR3 sequences listed, around 5% were seen once. Time point of the sample: patch test 1, 2 weeks after DPC sensitization. Treatment described: therapeutic diphenylcyclopropenone sensitization with weekly scalp DPC. This sample comprised whole blood, obtained in connection with sensitization to the hapten diphenylcyclopropenone (DPC). The receptors here all came from a woman between 45 and 65 years old with alopecia areata. Some clones in this sample may be carry-over from other donors' samples.

This chain uses TRBV11-2 with TRBJ2-1; 10 nucleotides line up with TRBD1. In germline, CDR1 is SGHAT, CDR2 FQNNGV. Trimming cost V 3 bases and J 10 bases; bases outside gene matches: 12. The CDR3 runs 16 residues. As DNA, the CDR3 is TGTGCCAGCAGCTTTCCGGGACAGGGGATACTTGGGGAGCAGTTCTTC. It translates to CASSFPGQGILGEQFF.

This clonotype showed up many times. The chain links TRBV6-5 to TRBJ2-3; no reliable D call. Germline lookup yields CDR1 MNHEY and CDR2 SVGAGI. The CDR3 covers 12 residues. Trimming removed 6 bases from V and 4 bases from J, with 8 bases in between. CDR3 residues: CASSPEPDTQYF. The CDR3 nucleotides read TGTGCCAGCAGCCCCGAGCCAGATACGCAGTATTTT.

Ten or more counts support this clonotype. The chain recombines TRBV20-1 with TRBJ2-3; perhaps TRBD1 as D (6 bases). In germline, CDR1 is DFQATT, CDR2 SNEGSKA (reference sequence). The CDR3 is 14 residues long. V lost 4 bases and J lost 1, with 12 bases in between. CDR3 residues: CSATGDYGTDTQYF. For the CDR3, the DNA is TGCAGTGCTACAGGGGATTATGGCACAGATACGCAGTATTTT.

The V and J genes are TRBV5-4 and TRBJ2-1, with D possibly matching TRBD2 (5 bases). Germline V gene data show CDR1 as SGHNT and CDR2 as YYREEE (reference sequence). Trimming shortened V by 0 bases and J by 4 bases, and 14 bases separated the two germline ends. The CDR3 contains 16 residues. CDR3 loop: CASSLGGPAEYNEQFF. The CDR3 nucleotides read TGTGCCAGCAGCTTGGGTGGTCCAGCGGAGTACAATGAGCAGTTCTTC.

The chain couples TRBV20-1 to TRBJ1-2; no clear D. The CDR3 is 13 amino acids. Germline V CDR1 and CDR2: DFQATT, SNEGSKA (reference sequence). Trimming removed 5 bases at V and 10 bases at J, with 20 bases between. The CDR3 coding sequence is TGCAGTGCTTGGGCTTCCCCGAGTGGAGACTACACCTTC. The encoded protein is CSAWASPSGDYTF.

This clonotype was counted at least ten times. The chain recombines TRBV20-1 with TRBJ2-3, with a weak D call TRBD2 (6 bases). Germline values: CDR1 DFQATT, CDR2 SNEGSKA (reference sequence). Trimming shortened V by 6 bases and J by 6 bases, and 16 bases separated the two germline ends. The CDR3 is made up of 13 amino acids. The CDR3 sequence is CSARRGRVDTQYF. In nucleotides, the CDR3 is TGCAGTGCGAGGCGGGGCAGGGTTGATACGCAGTATTTT.

As DNA, the CDR3 is TGTGCCACCAGTGCCGGCAAAAGCAATCAGCCCCAGCATTTT. Protein sequence: CATSAGKSNQPQHF. This chain connects TRBV24-1 to TRBJ1-5, with unresolved D. CDR1 KGHDR and CDR2 SFDVKD come from the germline V gene. The germline V and J ends were trimmed by 5 bases and 1 base, with 8 bases remaining between them. The CDR3 consists of 14 residues.

This clonotype was recorded at least ten times. Here the CDR3 reads CAISEPQPGQNLYGYTF. The CDR3 DNA reads TGTGCCATCAGTGAGCCCCAGCCGGGACAGAATTTGTACGGCTACACCTTC. J is TRBJ1-2 and V is TRBV10-3, with TRBD1 matching 7 bases. The germline gives CDR1 ENHRY, CDR2 SYGVKD. This CDR3 is built from 17 residues. The V gene end was trimmed by 2 bases and the J gene end by 8 bases; junction bases not matched to a gene: 17.

In its sample, this clonotype was seen a few times. The rearrangement uses TRBV11-2 and TRBJ2-1, with 13 bases aligning to TRBD2. The V gene end was trimmed by 6 bases and the J gene end by 12 bases; junction bases not matched to a gene: 11. The CDR3 is made up of 15 amino acids. Germline values: CDR1 SGHAT, CDR2 FQNNGV. CDR3 region: CASRPTSGGAVGQFF. CDR3 sequence (DNA): TGTGCCAGCAGGCCTACTAGCGGGGGGGCCGTTGGGCAGTTCTTC.

This clonotype occurred a few times. J is TRBJ2-5 and V is TRBV29-1; D possibly corresponds to TRBD2 (5 bases). CDR1 SQVTM and CDR2 ANQGSEA come from the germline V gene. The CDR3 has 13 residues. V gave up 6 bases and J gave up 1 base, with 12 bases separating them. The CDR3 sequence: CSVVRTLQETQYF. The DNA of the CDR3 is TGCAGCGTGGTCAGGACTCTCCAAGAGACCCAGTACTTC.

The rearrangement uses TRBV7-9 and TRBJ1-1; TRBD1 aligns across 8 bases. The CDR3 extends over 17 amino acids. V lost 4 bases and J lost 1; bases outside the gene matches: 11. The germline V gene has CDR1 SEHNR and CDR2 FQNEAQ (reference sequence). In DNA form, the CDR3 reads TGTGCCAGCAGCTCACTCACAGGGGGAATAAAGAACACTGAAGCTTTCTTT. It encodes CASSSLTGGIKNTEAFF. Variable domain in full (rest from reference TRBV7-9 and TRBJ1-1): DTGVSQNPRHKITKRGQNVTFRCDPISEHNRLYWYRQTLGQGPEFLTYFQNEAQLEKSRLLSDRFSAERPKGSFSTLEIQRTEQGDSAMYLCASSSLTGGIKNTEAFFGQGTRLTVV.